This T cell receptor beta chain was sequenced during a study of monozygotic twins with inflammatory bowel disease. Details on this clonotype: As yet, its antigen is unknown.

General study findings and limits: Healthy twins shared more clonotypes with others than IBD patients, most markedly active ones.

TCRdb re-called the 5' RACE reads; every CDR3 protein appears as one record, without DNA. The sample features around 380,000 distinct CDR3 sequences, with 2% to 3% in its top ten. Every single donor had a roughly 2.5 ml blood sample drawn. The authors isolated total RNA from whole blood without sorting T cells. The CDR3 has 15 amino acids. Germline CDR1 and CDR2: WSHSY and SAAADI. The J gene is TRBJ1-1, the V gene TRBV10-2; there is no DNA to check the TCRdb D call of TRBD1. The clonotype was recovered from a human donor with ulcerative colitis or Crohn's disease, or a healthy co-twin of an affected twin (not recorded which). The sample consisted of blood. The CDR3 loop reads CASRPGQEMNTEAFF.